The 9 T cell receptor beta chains below all came from one sample that was sequenced in a study of T cell clones after liver transplantation. Libraries were prepared by immunoSEQ multiplex PCR; TCRdb keeps only in-frame clonotypes and omits some of them. The sample records nearly 55,000 clones, approximately 84% being singletons. Sequenced here: CD4+ T cells from blood, sampled before liver transplant. The receptors were gathered from a human donor who received a liver transplant.

V and J are TRBV11-2 and TRBJ2-7; TRBD1 matches at 7 bases. CDR3 length: 13 amino acids. Germline CDR1 is SGHAT and CDR2 is FQNNGV. Losses at the gene ends were 5 bases for V and 2 bases for J; bases not matched to a gene: 3. The chain's CDR3 is CASSQGQTYEQYF. The CDR3 nucleotides are TGTGCCAGCAGCCAGGGACAGACCTACGAGCAGTACTTC.

The chain links TRBV11-2 to TRBJ2-1; tentatively, D is TRBD2 (5 bases). The germline gives CDR1 SGHAT, CDR2 FQNNGV. The CDR3 extends over 17 amino acids. V was clipped by 6 bases and J by 0 bases, with 18 bases between them. CDR3 residues: CASRPHRWRASYNEQFF. The DNA for the CDR3 is TGTGCCAGCAGACCCCACAGATGGCGGGCCTCCTACAATGAGCAGTTCTTC.

This sequence joins TRBV25-1 and TRBJ2-3; 9 bases map to TRBD1. CDR1 and CDR2 (germline): MGHDK, SYGVNS. Trimming took 0 bases from V and 2 from J; bases not matched to a gene: 6. The CDR3 is 17 residues long. For the CDR3, the DNA is TGTGCCAGCAGTGAATATGTGACAGGGGGAACCACAGATACGCAGTATTTT. Its protein product is CASSEYVTGGTTDTQYF.

This clone was counted a few times. The chain has TRBV27 and TRBJ1-4; 9 bases are a match to TRBD1. The CDR3 is 15 amino acids. CDR1 MNHEY and CDR2 SMNVEV come from the germline V gene (reference sequence). After removal of 5 bases from V and 8 bases from J, the junction contained 9 bases not matched to a gene. The CDR3 reads CASSDAGQGREKLFF. The CDR3 region has the DNA TGTGCCAGCAGTGACGCGGGACAGGGCCGGGAAAAACTGTTTTTT.

J is TRBJ1-2 and V is TRBV27; a possible D gene is TRBD1 (5 bases). The CDR3 contains 13 residues. Germline V gene data show CDR1 as MNHEY and CDR2 as SMNVEV (reference sequence). Trimming cost V 6 bases and J 2 bases, with 10 bases left between them. CDR3 loop: CASRRDRNYGYTF. The DNA of the CDR3 is TGTGCCAGCAGGAGAGACAGAAACTATGGCTACACCTTC.

V usage is TRBV27 and J usage is TRBJ1-4, with 7 nucleotides matching TRBD1. The CDR3 length is 15 residues. The V and J ends lost 0 bases and 2 bases, in that order; junction bases with no gene match: 0. CDR1 is MNHEY, CDR2 SMNVEV, per germline (reference sequence). The CDR3 loop is CASSLSTGTNEKLFF. The CDR3 DNA follows: TGTGCCAGCAGTTTATCGACAGGGACTAATGAAAAACTGTTTTTT. Full variable domain (outside the CDR3, taken from reference TRBV27 and TRBJ1-4): EAQVTQNPRYLITVTGKKLTVTCSQNMNHEYMSWYRQDPGLGLRQIYYSMNVEVTDKGDVPEGYKVSRKEKRNFPLILESPSPNQTSLYFCASSLSTGTNEKLFFGSGTQLSVL.

The genes are TRBV6-4 and TRBJ2-3; 7 bases are shared with TRBD1. This CDR3 contains 15 residues. V shed 0 bases and J 2 bases; nucleotides not matched to a gene: 2. Germline V gene data show CDR1 as MRHNA and CDR2 as SNTAGT. The CDR3 region is CASSDSGQTTDTQYF. The CDR3 region has the DNA TGTGCCAGCAGTGACTCGGGACAGACCACAGATACGCAGTATTTT.

V is TRBV6-5 and J is TRBJ2-2; TRBD1 aligns across 9 bases. In germline, CDR1 is MNHEY, CDR2 SVGAGI. CDR3 length: 14 residues. The ends lost 6 bases at V and 5 bases at J; junction bases unmatched: 4. DNA of the CDR3: TGTGCCAGCAGGGCCGGGACAGGGACCGGGGAGCTGTTTTTT. It specifies CASRAGTGTGELFF.

This clone has a handful of counts. The chain links TRBV20-1 to TRBJ1-2; no clear D gene. CDR3 length: 10 residues. Germline V CDR1 and CDR2: DFQATT, SNEGSKA (reference sequence). The V gene lost 5 bases and the J gene lost 8 bases, with 9 bases spanning the gap. The CDR3 sequence: CSAASWGYTF. For the CDR3, the DNA is TGCAGTGCTGCCTCTTGGGGCTACACCTTC.